This T cell receptor (beta chain) came from a study of blood T cell repertoires in COVID-19 (TCRdb year 2020). Regarding the study in general: Samples from collaborators originated in the United States, Italy and Spain and spanned both the acute and convalescent phases of COVID-19. The material from the prospective study consisted of cDNA or gDNA derived from T cells, B-cell-depleted T cells, or PBMCs. The dataset comprised deeply sampled blood TCRbeta repertoires from subjects exposed to, actively infected with, or recovered from COVID-19. The repertoires were made available in a free public database intended to serve as a resource for research on the immune response to SARS-CoV-2. The samples were drawn from the first 160 participants of the ongoing ImmuneRACE study and from over a thousand subjects provided by 6 global collaborators. Sample metadata almost always included a de-identified subject ID, COVID-19 status, age in years and sex. Where HLA class I and class II types were available, the types were taken from metadata supplied by the sample provider, not from assay-based typing. Broader findings and caveats from the paper: Clinical and demographic metadata were provided uncurated, with the amount varying by source and participant.

In regard to this clone: Its antigen specificity is not known. The sample holds no much larger clone one base away, and base qualities are not on file.

TCRbeta CDR3 regions were amplified from genomic DNA using the immunoSEQ Assay, a bias-controlled multiplex PCR. Regarding the original processing steps: Within the assay, amplification of reference gene primers was used to estimate how many nucleated cells each sample contained. To quantify the absolute abundance of each unique TCRbeta CDR3 rearrangement, sequence reads were collapsed and filtered. For each sample, productive Simpson clonality was calculated by taking the square root of Simpson's diversity index across productive rearrangements. What TCRdb holds here is the immuneACCESS table cut down to in-frame rearrangements. Part of the clones is not present; checked against another copy, under half of the missing clones reflect an unresolved V gene, and the others are unexplained. V and J calls and clone size are copied from that table; D and trimming were computed from the DNA. Present in this sample are some 56,000 clones, under 90% of which were seen just once. In total, the top ten clones hold 25% to 35% of the sample.

The cysteine opens and the phenylalanine closes a CDR3 of 17 amino acids. Of the read, only the CDR3 DNA is kept; its 51 bases are in frame from base 1. Each collaborating institution followed its own protocols to collect whole blood in K2EDTA tubes. Collaborator samples were shipped for TCRbeta analysis as frozen whole blood, isolated PBMCs, or DNA extracted from either sample type. The receptor was derived from an elderly woman with active or convalescent COVID-19. The sequenced sample consisted of peripheral blood. Recombination connected TRBV12-1 to TRBJ2-2; the table's D call TRBD2 went unverified against the DNA. TRBV12-1 is reported as a pseudogene. The DNA reads TGTGCCAGCAGTAAACAGACTAGCGCCTCACAAGCCGGGGAGCTGTTTTTT. It translates to CASSKQTSASQAGELFF.